Listed here are 14 T cell receptor beta chains from one sample, sequenced in a study of blood T cell repertoires in COVID-19. Assay: immunoSEQ multiplex PCR; the TCRdb copy retains only in-frame clones and omits some. The sample lists around 310,000 clones, around 91% seen once, with approximately 8.8% in the top ten. Source material: PBMCs or T cells enriched from blood (not recorded which). Receptor source: a woman aged 40 to 55 who had recovered from COVID-19.

This chain joins TRBV5-4 and TRBJ2-3; 9 bases line up with TRBD2. CDR1 SGHNT and CDR2 YYREEE come from the germline V gene (reference sequence). This CDR3 region has 18 residues. Trimming took 4 bases from V and 1 from J; bases not matched to a gene: 13. CDR3 protein: CASSPPGSGGSRTDTQYF. CDR3 nucleotide sequence: TGTGCCAGCAGCCCCCCGGGTAGCGGGGGCTCGCGCACAGATACGCAGTATTTT.

This clone turned up a few times. The chain recombines TRBV19 with TRBJ1-1, with TRBD1 identical over 7 bases. The CDR3 runs to 11 residues. V lost 3 bases, J lost 11 bases, and 3 bases stayed unmatched. Per germline, CDR1 LNHDA and CDR2 SQIVND (reference sequence). Here the CDR3 reads CASSMTGLAFF. The CDR3 DNA is TGTGCCAGTAGTATGACAGGGTTGGCTTTCTTT.

The chain links TRBV19 to TRBJ2-1; TRBD2 matches 11 bases. Germline CDR1 and CDR2: LNHDA and SQIVND (reference sequence). V shed 6 bases and J 8 bases; nucleotides not matched to a gene: 9. The CDR3 spans 15 residues. CDR3 DNA: TGTGCCAGTAGCCGACTAGCGGGGAAAGAGGATGAGCAGTTCTTC. Encoded protein: CASSRLAGKEDEQFF.

The V gene is TRBV19, the J gene TRBJ1-1; 10 nucleotides agree with TRBD1. The CDR3 length is 15 residues. CDR1 LNHDA and CDR2 SQIVND come from the germline V gene (reference sequence). Trimming at V came to 2 bases and at J to 3 bases, leaving 3 bases not matched to a gene. The CDR3 here is CASSISGQGDTEAFF. Here the CDR3 DNA reads TGTGCCAGTAGTATAAGCGGACAGGGGGACACTGAAGCTTTCTTT.

The chain is built from TRBV19 and TRBJ2-2, with TRBD2 matching over 7 bases. CDR1 and CDR2 from the germline V gene are LNHDA and SQIVND (reference sequence). This CDR3 has 15 residues. V dropped 6 bases and J dropped 7; count of bases not matched to a gene: 11. The CDR3 DNA reads TGTGCCAGTAGGGGGGAGCGGGGTTTCGTCGGGGAGCTGTTTTTT. Its translation is CASRGERGFVGELFF.

V is TRBV12-3 or TRBV12-4 and J is TRBJ2-3; D is perhaps TRBD1 (5 bases). The length of the CDR3 is 11 residues. The V and J ends lost 6 bases and 5 bases respectively, with 6 bases between them. CDR3 DNA: TGTGCCAGCAGGGGGCTAGATACGCAGTATTTT. It is translated as CASRGLDTQYF.

The rearrangement joins TRBV4-1 to TRBJ1-3; weak D call: TRBD1 (6 bases). CDR3 length: 17 amino acids. V was pared by 1 base and J by 3 bases, with 16 bases between. Germline lookup yields CDR1 MGHRA and CDR2 YSYEKL. CDR3 protein: CASSQGRRGAGGNTIYF. In nucleotides, the CDR3 is TGCGCCAGCAGCCAAGGGCGTCGGGGGGCGGGTGGAAACACCATATATTTT.

The rearrangement uses TRBV25-1 and TRBJ2-7; 7 bases are shared with TRBD2. The germline CDR1 and CDR2 sequences are MGHDK and SYGVNS. This CDR3 region has 14 residues. V shed 5 bases and J 6 bases; nucleotides not matched to a gene: 10. The CDR3 reads CASSLGGGGGEQYF. In DNA, the CDR3 is TGTGCCAGCAGTCTTGGCGGGGGTGGGGGCGAGCAGTACTTC.

V is TRBV11-3 and J is TRBJ2-3; 11 bases fit TRBD2. The CDR3 is 16 residues long. Per germline, CDR1 SGHNT and CDR2 YENEEA. V trimming: 5 bases; J trimming: 2 bases; junction bases outside the gene matches: 6. CDR3 in DNA: TGTGCCAGCAGCCCCGGGACTAGCGGACCCACAGATACGCAGTATTTT. This encodes CASSPGTSGPTDTQYF.

The V and J genes are TRBV18 and TRBJ2-3; 9 bases are a match to TRBD1. V lost 4 bases to trimming and J lost 5 bases; unmatched junction nucleotides: 7. CDR3 length: 15 amino acids. The germline gives CDR1 KGHSH, CDR2 LQKENI. The CDR3 protein is CASSLTGGGEDTQYF. The CDR3 DNA reads as TGTGCCAGCTCACTCACAGGGGGCGGAGAAGATACGCAGTATTTT.

The rearrangement uses TRBV18 and TRBJ2-2; weak D call: TRBD2 (6 bases). V dropped 2 bases and J dropped 2 bases, with 18 bases sitting between them. In germline, CDR1 is KGHSH, CDR2 LQKENI. CDR3 length: 18 residues. CDR3 nucleotides: TGTGCCAGCTCACCAATTGGAGGGGCTCTAACTAACACCGGGGAGCTGTTTTTT. Protein product: CASSPIGGALTNTGELFF.

V and J are TRBV29-1 and TRBJ1-1; D gene ambiguous. CDR3 length equals 13 residues. Looked up from germline, CDR1 is SQVTM and CDR2 is ANQGSEA. Trimming removed 8 bases at V and 0 bases at J, with 13 bases between. The CDR3 here is CSTRWEMNTEAFF. The DNA of the CDR3 is TGCAGCACCCGTTGGGAGATGAACACTGAAGCTTTCTTT.

Here the CDR3 DNA reads TGCGCCAGCAGCCTGGACAGCAGACATGAAAAACTGTTTTTT. Its translation is CASSLDSRHEKLFF. The V gene is TRBV4-3, the J gene TRBJ1-4, with a weak D call TRBD1 (6 bases). Trimming pared 4 bases from V and 6 bases from J, leaving 12 bases between. CDR1 and CDR2 from the germline V gene are LGHNA and YSLEER. The CDR3 is 14 residues long.

The rearrangement uses TRBV7-8 and TRBJ1-4; D remains ambiguous. Germline V lookup: CDR1 SGHVS, CDR2 FQNEAQ. The CDR3 runs to 17 residues. The ends were cut back, 3 bases at V and 2 bases at J, with 16 bases in the middle. The DNA of the CDR3 is TGTGCCAGCAGCTTCGTGAACAAAGTCTGGACTAATGAAAAACTGTTTTTT. Translation gives CASSFVNKVWTNEKLFF.